The 2 T cell receptor beta chains below all came from one sample that was sequenced in a study of a mutant IDH1 vaccine in newly diagnosed glioma. Method: immunoSEQ multiplex PCR; TCRdb's copy keeps in-frame clones and lacks some. The sample consists of tens of thousands of clones, around 80% of them appearing once. For these receptors, no antigen is known. As to time point: week 11, during vaccination. Mutant IDH1 20-mer peptide, at 300 ug, made up each vaccine dose, with topical imiquimod. The sample consisted of PBMCs, taken from a glioma patient whose treatment included an IDH1 peptide vaccine. The receptors originated from a man aged 40-49 years with glioma.

This clone was recorded only once. The chain has TRBV11-2 and TRBJ2-1; 9 positions agree with TRBD2. There are 17 residues in the CDR3. Germline CDR1 SGHAT, CDR2 FQNNGV. V shed 1 base and J 2 bases; nucleotides not matched to a gene: 6. CDR3 sequence: CASSLAIAGVTYNEQFF. In DNA form, the CDR3 reads TGTGCCAGCAGCTTAGCCATAGCGGGAGTGACCTACAATGAGCAGTTCTTC.

The V call is TRBV6-6, the J call TRBJ1-5, with no clear D. V lost 7 bases, J lost 8 bases, and 18 bases lay in between. Germline loops: CDR1 MNHNY, CDR2 SVGAGI (reference sequence). The CDR3 has 14 amino acids. In DNA form, the CDR3 reads TGTGCCAGCACCTACTCCGCGGTTGGTAAGCCCCAGCATTTT. It specifies CASTYSAVGKPQHF.